These T cell receptor beta chains were read from a single sample in a study of response to subunit inactivated influenza vaccine. TCRdb re-called the RT-PCR reads through MiXCR, storing one row per CDR3 protein. The sample has roughly 710,000 distinct CDR3 sequences, less than 15% seen once. The material sequenced was PBMCs from blood, taken around 15 days before vaccination. These TCRs come from a man aged 50 to 60 who received an inactivated influenza vaccine. The CDR3 runs from the conserved cysteine through the conserved F or W. The order of the fields is J gene, D gene, clone size, V gene, CDR3 DNA, CDR3 protein. D genes are given only for firm matches. For some rows the clone size is stated as once, few or many, or as a class when expanded; others skip it.

J gene: TRBJ2-7
D gene: -
clone size: -
V gene: TRBV7-9
CDR3 DNA: TGTGCCAGCAGCTTAGATCAGGGATGGTCCTACGAGCAGTACTTC
CDR3 protein: CASSLDQGWSYEQYF

J gene: TRBJ2-7
D gene: -
clone size: few
V gene: TRBV29-1
CDR3 DNA: TGCAGCGTTCCCCCCCCGCAGAGCTACGAGCAGTACTTC
CDR3 protein: CSVPPPQSYEQYF

J gene: TRBJ2-2
D gene: TRBD2
clone size: few
V gene: TRBV2
CDR3 DNA: TGTGCCAGCGGGAAAACTAGCGGATGGGACACCGGGGAGCTGTTTTTT
CDR3 protein: CASGKTSGWDTGELFF

J gene: TRBJ2-2
D gene: TRBD1
clone size: few
V gene: TRBV12-3/TRBV12-4
CDR3 DNA: TGTGCCAGCAGCTTTTTCCCGGGACAGGGGTTAACCGGGGAGCTGTTTTTT
CDR3 protein: CASSFFPGQGLTGELFF

J gene: TRBJ2-7
D gene: -
clone size: -
V gene: TRBV7-2
CDR3 DNA: TGTGCCAGCAGCACGAGCGGGTCAAGCTCCTACGAGCAGTACTTC
CDR3 protein: CASSTSGSSSYEQYF

J gene: TRBJ1-5
D gene: -
clone size: few
V gene: TRBV4-1
CDR3 DNA: TGCGCCAGCAGCCCAGTCCCTAGAGGACAGCCCCAGCATTTT
CDR3 protein: CASSPVPRGQPQHF

J gene: TRBJ2-5
D gene: -
clone size: few
V gene: TRBV6-5
CDR3 DNA: TGTGCCAGCTCGAAGTCGGAGACCCAGTACTTC
CDR3 protein: CASSKSETQYF

J gene: TRBJ2-3
D gene: -
clone size: -
V gene: TRBV20-1
CDR3 DNA: TGCAGTGCTGGAGAATTAGAGGACAGCACAGATACGCAGTATTTT
CDR3 protein: CSAGELEDSTDTQYF

J gene: TRBJ2-1
D gene: -
clone size: -
V gene: TRBV3-1
CDR3 DNA: TGTGCCAGCAGCCAGCCCCGGACCCCACCGAATGAGCAGTTCTTC
CDR3 protein: CASSQPRTPPNEQFF

J gene: TRBJ2-7
D gene: -
clone size: -
V gene: TRBV2
CDR3 DNA: TGTGCCAGCAGTGGGCTAGCGTTCTACGAGCAGTACTTC
CDR3 protein: CASSGLAFYEQYF

J gene: TRBJ2-1
D gene: TRBD2
clone size: few
V gene: TRBV10-3
CDR3 DNA: TGTGCCATCTCAGCGGCGGGGGATGAGCAGTTCTTC
CDR3 protein: CAISAAGDEQFF

J gene: TRBJ2-7
D gene: TRBD1
clone size: -
V gene: TRBV13
CDR3 DNA: TGTGCCAGCAGCTATTACAGGGGCTCCTACGAGCAGTACTTC
CDR3 protein: CASSYYRGSYEQYF

J gene: TRBJ2-5
D gene: -
clone size: -
V gene: TRBV5-1
CDR3 DNA: TGCGCCAGCAGCTTGGTCGGACGGCCGGGGGAGACCCAGTACTTC
CDR3 protein: CASSLVGRPGETQYF

J gene: TRBJ2-7
D gene: -
clone size: few
V gene: TRBV5-1
CDR3 DNA: TGCGCCAGCAGCTCCTTAAACAGGGTAGATGAGCAGTACTTC
CDR3 protein: CASSSLNRVDEQYF

J gene: TRBJ1-1
D gene: -
clone size: many
V gene: TRBV5-6
CDR3 DNA: TGTGCCAGCAGCACCTTCGACTCGAACACTGAAGCTTTCTTT
CDR3 protein: CASSTFDSNTEAFF

J gene: TRBJ2-3
D gene: -
clone size: few
V gene: TRBV9
CDR3 DNA: TGTGCCAGCAGCCCGTGGGGAAACACAGATACGCAGTATTTT
CDR3 protein: CASSPWGNTDTQYF

J gene: TRBJ1-1
D gene: TRBD1
clone size: many
V gene: TRBV10-3
CDR3 DNA: TGTGCCATCAGACAGGGGACCCTCTACGGTGAAGCTTTCTTT
CDR3 protein: CAIRQGTLYGEAFF

J gene: TRBJ2-5
D gene: TRBD2
clone size: -
V gene: TRBV28
CDR3 DNA: TGTGCCAGCAGTCCCTGGACTAGCGGGGGGTACCAAGAGACCCAGTACTTC
CDR3 protein: CASSPWTSGGYQETQYF

J gene: TRBJ2-1
D gene: -
clone size: -
V gene: TRBV7-6
CDR3 DNA: TGTGCCAGCAGCTTACCGCGGGCACCTGAGCAGTTCTTC
CDR3 protein: CASSLPRAPEQFF

J gene: TRBJ1-2
D gene: -
clone size: many
V gene: TRBV29-1
CDR3 DNA: TGCAGCGTTGGGCCTGATAACTATGGCTACACCTTC
CDR3 protein: CSVGPDNYGYTF

J gene: TRBJ2-6
D gene: -
clone size: few
V gene: TRBV11-2
CDR3 DNA: TGTGCCAGCAGCTTAAGGACGATGAGCTCTGGGGCCAACGTCCTGACTTTC
CDR3 protein: CASSLRTMSSGANVLTF

J gene: TRBJ2-7
D gene: -
clone size: once
V gene: TRBV4-1
CDR3 DNA: TGCGCCAGCAGCCGCAGTATAACACCGACGTCCTACGAGCAGTACTTC
CDR3 protein: CASSRSITPTSYEQYF